The present T cell receptor (beta chain) was sequenced within a study of cytomegalovirus exposure and HLA in healthy donors (dated by TCRdb to 2017 to 2019). In terms of the full investigation: In an earlier analysis of some 550 of the donors, 250 to 350 Gb of sequence data and 117 million unique TCR beta sequences from roughly 200 million T cells were reported. Among roughly 370 genotyped donors of the cohort, an average of around 240,000 unique TCR beta nucleotide sequences were sequenced per donor, about a sixth of them non-productive. A later genetic analysis took genome-wide SNP genotypes for about 65% of the 666 donors and used that subset as a discovery cohort. The study aimed to test whether signatures of past pathogen exposure could be identified by cataloging public T cell receptors. Every discovery cohort repertoire had been produced on one sequencing platform. Because of strong linkage in the cohort, roughly five DR-DQ haplotypes were treated as single units for association and clustering. To decide whether each TCR beta V gene segment behaved as functional or pseudogenic, an earlier analysis of approximately 620 of the donors relied on high-throughput TCR beta sequencing. To predict cytomegalovirus infection status, the study combined high-throughput TCR immunosequencing, statistical association of individual TCRs with disease status, and machine learning. Alongside the repertoire data, information on donor age, sex, ethnicity and CMV serostatus was compiled. In addition to the first cohort of 650 to 800 subjects, a separate validation cohort of under 150 different subjects was used. The study profiled the T cell repertoires of about 720 subjects by immunosequencing and related them to cytomegalovirus serostatus. Roughly 290 gigabases of sequencing data and around 88 million unique TCR sequences made up an early release that covered approximately 620 HLA-typed donors. Among the roughly 400 genotyped donors, around 79% belonged to the genetic ancestry cluster associated with self-reported Caucasian donors. In a later analysis, previously published TCR beta repertoires from 550 to 700 donors were re-analyzed and high-resolution HLA genotyping was added so that TCR occurrence patterns could be studied. Class I and class II HLA loci were covered by the typing at four-digit resolution. The later analysis used no new phenotypic data to find candidate immune exposures, relying instead on TCR beta sequences and their occurrence across donors. The number of donors typed differed by locus, with about 629-630 for A, B, C, DRB1 and DQB1, over 500 for DQA1, over 600 for DPA1, and approximately 470 for DPB1.

The cohort comprised 666 healthy bone marrow donors. All cohort members were sampled while nominally healthy, although unrecorded immune exposures were likely present. The donor was CMV seronegative and belonged to the group of around 400 seronegative cohort members. A peripheral blood sample was provided by each donor, and peripheral blood mononuclear cells were used for TCR beta sequencing. Genomic DNA extraction from the blood cell samples was performed with the Qiagen DNeasy Blood Extraction Kit. The method was the immunoSEQ multiplex PCR assay. The multiplex PCR relied on a mix of 60 forward primers for TCR Vbeta segments and 13 reverse primers for TCR Jbeta segments. A multiplex PCR assay on genomic DNA amplified the CDR3 region of rearranged TCR beta genes. The amplified TCR beta libraries were sequenced on the Illumina HiSeq System as 87-base-pair reads. The source study handled its data this way. A later analysis tallied roughly 80 million unique TCR beta chains across the 700 or so repertoires, and 10 million to 11 million of those chains were shared by two or more donors. Raw reads were error-corrected and collapsed into unique sequences with a nearest-neighbor algorithm that merged closely related sequences to remove PCR and sequencing errors. Alignment of CDR3 sequences to IMGT reference sequences was used to assign V, D and J gene segments. Each retained sequence needed at least a six-nucleotide match to both a V gene segment and a J gene segment. A rearrangement counted as productive if the CDR3 had no stop codons and remained in frame with V and J, and every other rearrangement counted as non-productive. CDR3 was defined by IMGT convention, running from the second conserved V-encoded cysteine to the conserved J-encoded phenylalanine. The earlier analysis of fewer than 750 of the donors excluded sequences that lacked an unambiguous match to a single V gene segment. In an earlier analysis of a few hundred of the donors, a V segment was called functional when productive rearrangements were above 56.7%, and segregating when the standard deviation between donors exceeded 5%. A statistical classification framework was built for diagnosing cytomegalovirus status from the catalog of TCR beta chain sequences. V and J gene assignment, in a later analysis, came from comparing TCR nucleotide sequences with IMGT/GENE-DB human TR gene sequences. The TCRdist pipeline was used in a later analysis to assign CDR3 sequences and most-parsimonious VDJ recombination scenarios. In a later analysis, every TCR beta chain was defined by the combination of its CDR3 amino acid sequence and its V-gene family, and reads without a unique V-gene family were dropped. As a way to deal with suspected cross-contamination and a sequencing artifact, a later analysis dropped 450 to 700 nucleotide sequences that were highly shared and had low generation probability. For each public chain, a later analysis derived a clonal expansion index from normalized ranks of inferred template counts within each repertoire. A later analysis computed generation probabilities with a VDJ recombination model fitted to out-of-frame rearrangements, and checked the results against IGoR. In a later analysis, hypergeometric tests were used to score TCR-TCR, TCR-HLA and TCR-CMV co-occurrence, with a repertoire-size bias correction applied to TCR pairs. To estimate false discovery rates, a later analysis permuted the HLA or CMV assignments 20 times. In a later analysis, co-occurring TCRs were grouped using DBSCAN, with TCRdist sequence similarity added in when clustering inside HLA-allele-positive subsets. Co-occurrence clustering excluded repertoires with fewer than 30,000 or more than 120,000 public chains, plus five with anomalous nucleotide sharing. This immuneACCESS table, as held by TCRdb, lists in-frame sequences with V and J called but not all clones. Of the missing ones, under half trace to an unresolved V gene in checked studies; the others have no known cause. V, J and clone size reflect that table, while D and trimming were determined from the DNA. In this sample the table shows approximately 190,000 clones, around 86% of which occur a single time. The ten largest clones take up approximately 0.74% of the sample.

Relative to germline, V is 3 bases shorter and J is 6 bases shorter, with 12 bases between their ends. The germline V gene specifies KGHSH as CDR1 and LQKENI as CDR2. The CDR3 runs 13 amino acids, cysteine and phenylalanine included. Only the CDR3 DNA stays, 39 bases, in frame from base 1. Beyond this particular receptor, the publication reports: In a later analysis, most CMV-associated TCR beta chains were found to appear HLA-restricted, with HLA associations seemingly driven largely by CMV exposure. Roughly uniform sequencing depth across donors was assumed in presence/absence analyses, although this assumption may not hold. The only immune exposure information available for the cohort was CMV serostatus. A further reported finding was that TCR beta sequences accurately predicted the HLA-A and HLA-B alleles for most subjects in the first cohort. The cohort was sequenced for TCR beta chains only, and without alpha or paired-chain data the features that could be detected were limited. The earlier analysis of fewer than 750 of the donors excluded approximately 17 rarely observed V segments, including chromosome 9 orphons, because counts were too low. Most TCR sequences were seen in very few donors, while some public TCRs were found in many individuals. Specific HLA alleles were associated with 15,000 to 20,000 TCR beta sequences at a false discovery rate of 0.05 in a later analysis. Correlated functional status among segregating V segments might be attributable to linkage disequilibrium, but an unknown experimental factor could not be ruled out. The authors suggested that the approach could potentially be generalized to other disease states and immunological phenotypes. A total of some 180 TCR beta chains were listed by the study as associated with cytomegalovirus. In vitro tests confirmed that a few of the cytomegalovirus-associated TCR beta chains recognize cytomegalovirus antigens. The classifier was reported to diagnose cytomegalovirus status with high specificity and sensitivity in both the original cohort and the validation cohort. When HLA alleles, especially DR and DQ, strongly co-occurred, attributing TCR associations to individual alleles was difficult. A later analysis reported that several top co-occurrence clusters appeared linked to parvovirus B19, influenza, CMV and Epstein-Barr virus. In a later analysis, TCR association rates were found to vary across HLA loci, with the most associated TCRs seen for DRB1 alleles and the fewest for HLA-C alleles. In an earlier analysis of some 540 of the donors, most TCR beta V segments appeared in productive rearrangements about 87% or about 30% of the time, broadly matching IMGT annotations. Some IMGT-functional V segments, including TRBV6-2 and TRBV6-3, could not be told apart with the 87-base-pair reads, so those segments were excluded. Because some donors lacked HLA typing at each locus, the association tests relied only on the typed subset. According to a later genetic analysis, donors in an Asian-associated ancestry cluster had fewer N-insertions in productive TCRs than the approximately 670-donor mean. Compared with equally common non-associated chains, HLA-associated TCR beta chains in a later analysis were more clonally expanded and had lower generation probabilities. An association between a missense DCLRE1C variant and V-gene and J-gene trimming of TCR beta chains was found in a later genetic analysis and replicated in an independent cohort. The sequencing pipeline was judged likely to have produced a cluster of highly shared sequence variants as a technical artifact.

Details on this clone: The antigen it recognizes is unknown. The record has no base qualities; no much larger clone is one base away.

Recombination linked TRBV18 to TRBJ2-7; a weak D assignment points to TRBD1 (5 bases agree). Sample: PBMCs. This TCR derives from a woman aged 18-35 years in good health and CMV-seronegative. The DNA reads TGTGCCAGCTCACCTTCCAGGGATCGCGAGCAGTACTTC. This sequence encodes CASSPSRDREQYF.